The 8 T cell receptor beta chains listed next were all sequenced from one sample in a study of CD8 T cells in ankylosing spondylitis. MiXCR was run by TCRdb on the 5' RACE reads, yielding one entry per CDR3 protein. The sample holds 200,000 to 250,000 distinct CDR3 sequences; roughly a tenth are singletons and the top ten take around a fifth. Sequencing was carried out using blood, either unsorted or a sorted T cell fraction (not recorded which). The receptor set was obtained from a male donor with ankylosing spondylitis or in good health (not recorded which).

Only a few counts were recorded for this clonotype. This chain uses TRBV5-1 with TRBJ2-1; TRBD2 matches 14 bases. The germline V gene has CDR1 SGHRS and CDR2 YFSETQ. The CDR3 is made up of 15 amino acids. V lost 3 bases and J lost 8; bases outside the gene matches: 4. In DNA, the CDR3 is TGCGCCAGCAGCTCCGGGACTAGCGGGGGAGATGAGCAGTTCTTC. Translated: CASSSGTSGGDEQFF.

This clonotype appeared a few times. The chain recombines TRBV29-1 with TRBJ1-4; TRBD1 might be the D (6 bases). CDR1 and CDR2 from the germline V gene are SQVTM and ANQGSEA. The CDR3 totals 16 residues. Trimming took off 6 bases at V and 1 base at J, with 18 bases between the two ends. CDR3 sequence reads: CSVGHSAIETNEKLFF. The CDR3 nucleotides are TGCAGCGTGGGACACTCTGCTATTGAAACTAATGAAAAACTGTTTTTT.

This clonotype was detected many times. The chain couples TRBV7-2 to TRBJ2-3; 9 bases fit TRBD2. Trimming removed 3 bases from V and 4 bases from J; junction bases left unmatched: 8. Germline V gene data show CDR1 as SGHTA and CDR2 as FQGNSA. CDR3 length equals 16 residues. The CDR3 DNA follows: TGTGCCAGCAGCTTGCGGGGGGGGCCTGGCGCAGATACGCAGTATTTT. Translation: CASSLRGGPGADTQYF.

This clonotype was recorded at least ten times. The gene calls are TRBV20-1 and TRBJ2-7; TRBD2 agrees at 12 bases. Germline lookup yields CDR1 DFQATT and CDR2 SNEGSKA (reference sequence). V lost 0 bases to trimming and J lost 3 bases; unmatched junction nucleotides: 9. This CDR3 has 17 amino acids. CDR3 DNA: TGCAGTGCTAGAGATCCCTACTGGACTAGCGGGGACTACGAGCAGTACTTC. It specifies CSARDPYWTSGDYEQYF.

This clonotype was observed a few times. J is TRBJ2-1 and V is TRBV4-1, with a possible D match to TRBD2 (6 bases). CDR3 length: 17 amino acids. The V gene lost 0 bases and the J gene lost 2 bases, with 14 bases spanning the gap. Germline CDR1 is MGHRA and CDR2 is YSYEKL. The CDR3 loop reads CASSQERGGAPYNEQFF. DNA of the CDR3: TGCGCCAGCAGCCAAGAACGTGGCGGGGCTCCCTACAATGAGCAGTTCTTC.

The CDR3 here is CASSSGGVGEQFF. The CDR3 nucleotides are TGTGCCAGCAGTTCGGGGGGGGTAGGTGAGCAGTTCTTC. The chain uses TRBV12-3 or TRBV12-4 and TRBJ2-1; 8 positions match TRBD2. Germline trimming cut 4 bases from V and 9 bases from J; bases unmatched to any gene: 5. This CDR3 has 13 residues.

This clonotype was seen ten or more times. The CDR3 reads CASSRTRATEAFF. The CDR3 DNA reads TGTGCCAGCAGCCGTACGAGGGCCACTGAAGCTTTCTTT. The rearrangement links TRBV5-6 to TRBJ1-1, with D hard to call. V was pared by 4 bases and J by 4 bases, with 11 bases between. Germline-derived CDR1 and CDR2 are SGHDT and YYEEEE. The CDR3 runs 13 residues.

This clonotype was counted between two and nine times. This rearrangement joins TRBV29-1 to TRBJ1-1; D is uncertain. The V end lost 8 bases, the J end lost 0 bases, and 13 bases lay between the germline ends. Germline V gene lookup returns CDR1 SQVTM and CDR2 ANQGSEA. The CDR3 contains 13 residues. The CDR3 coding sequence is TGCAGCTCTGCGGTGGGGATGAACACTGAAGCTTTCTTT. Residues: CSSAVGMNTEAFF.